Below, one T cell receptor beta chain is given with its context. Its specificity is not known. Sequencing was performed with immunoSEQ multiplex PCR; in TCRdb, only in-frame clones are kept and a portion is missing. Here the sample spans about 52,000 clones, 94% being singletons. The sample is drawn from a study of T cells after posttransplantation cyclophosphamide. General study points: Blood and skin or GI T cell repertoires showed limited TRB overlap. Recipient CMV seropositivity and CMV reactivation strongly tracked TRB clonality.

This related bone marrow graft donor gave peripheral blood on the day of marrow donation. The source material was PBMCs. The sequence was obtained from a young woman in good health and a related stem cell transplant donor.

The CDR3 reads CASSIATGGLSDTQYF. CDR3 coding DNA: TGTGCCAGTAGTATAGCAACAGGGGGTCTATCCGATACGCAGTATTTT. The chain recombines TRBV19 with TRBJ2-3; 8 bases are shared with TRBD1. The CDR3 is made up of 16 amino acids. The germline V gene has CDR1 LNHDA and CDR2 SQIVND (reference sequence). V gave up 1 base and J gave up 6 bases; unmatched junction bases: 9. The variable domain in full, with the rest retrieved from reference TRBV19 and TRBJ2-3, is DGGITQSPKYLFRKEGQNVTLSCEQNLNHDAMYWYRQDPGQGLRLIYYSQIVNDFQKGDIAEGYSVSREKKESFPLTVTSAQKNPTAFYLCASSIATGGLSDTQYFGPGTRLTVL.